Presented here are 18 T cell receptor beta chains from one specimen sequenced in a study of human T cells and chemical hapten exposure (dated by TCRdb to 2020 to 2023). The library relied on RACE. TCRdb names NextSeq 500 as the instrument used. TCRdb reanalyzed the raw reads on its own, using fastp at Q25 for trimming and MiXCR for clone calling, and kept in-frame beta chains. Under each unique CDR3 protein, matching rows form one entry showing the most common genes and DNA. The sample includes tens of thousands of distinct CDR3 sequences, with around 7.8% observed a single time. The ten largest make up 1.5% to 1.8% of the sample. Reading the label with the study, this specimen's time point is: patch test 1, 2 weeks after DPC sensitization. The treatment or condition label here, explained by the study, means: therapeutic diphenylcyclopropenone sensitization with weekly scalp DPC. Source: whole blood, taken in connection with sensitization to the hapten diphenylcyclopropenone (DPC). The receptors were gathered from a woman aged 30 to 39 with alopecia areata. Some clones in this sample may be carry-over from other donors' samples.

Ten or more counts support this clonotype. V and J are TRBV24-1 and TRBJ2-2; 8 nucleotides line up with TRBD1. With 4 bases clipped from V and 2 bases from J, the junction kept 5 bases outside the gene matches. The CDR3 runs to 16 residues. CDR1 and CDR2 from the germline V gene are KGHDR and SFDVKD. The CDR3 sequence is CATSERDRGNTGELFF. The CDR3 bases are TGTGCCACCAGTGAACGCGACAGGGGAAACACCGGGGAGCTGTTTTTT.

About this clonotype: A clone one base away is much larger, so this may be a read error. J is TRBJ2-5 and V is TRBV7-8, with 12 bases lining up with TRBD2. Germline V lookup: CDR1 SGHVS, CDR2 FQNEAQ. CDR3 length equals 17 residues. Trimming removed 5 bases from V and 4 bases from J; junction bases left unmatched: 11. The CDR3 sequence: CASSGGLAGRIGETQYF. In DNA, the CDR3 is TGTGCCAGCAGCGGAGGACTAGCGGGGAGGATAGGAGAGACCCAGTACTTC. Based on the CDR3 plus reference TRBV7-8 and TRBJ2-5, the full variable domain is GAGVSQSPRYKVAKRGQDVALRCDPISGHVSLFWYQQALGQGPEFLTYFQNEAQLDKSGLPSDRFFAERPEGSVSTLKIQRTQQEDSAVYLCASSGGLAGRIGETQYFGPGTRLLVL.

This clonotype was counted at least ten times. The V gene is TRBV29-1, the J gene TRBJ1-2; D remains unclear. This CDR3 has 13 residues. V lost 1 base and J lost 4, with 10 bases in between. In germline, CDR1 is SQVTM, CDR2 ANQGSEA. The CDR3 loop reads CSVEAAAIYGYTF. The CDR3 DNA reads as TGCAGCGTTGAAGCCGCCGCTATCTATGGCTACACCTTC.

This clonotype was detected ten times or more. The V gene is TRBV7-6, the J gene TRBJ2-3; TRBD2 matches 9 bases. Trimming removed 3 bases from V and 2 bases from J; junction bases left unmatched: 6. The CDR3 length is 16 residues. CDR1 and CDR2 from the germline V gene are SGHVS and FNYEAQ. CDR3 sequence (DNA): TGTGCCAGCAGCTTGGATAGCGGGGGCATCACAGATACGCAGTATTTT. Translation: CASSLDSGGITDTQYF. The full variable domain, rest sourced from reference TRBV7-6 and TRBJ2-3, is GAGVSQSPRYKVTKRGQDVALRCDPISGHVSLYWYRQALGQGPEFLTYFNYEAQQDKSGLPNDRFSAERPEGSISTLTIQRTEQRDSAMYRCASSLDSGGITDTQYFGPGTRLTVL.

This clonotype was seen at least ten times. The V gene is TRBV7-9, the J gene TRBJ2-1, with 7 bases aligning to TRBD1. V shed 5 bases and J 5 bases; nucleotides not matched to a gene: 15. Germline values: CDR1 SEHNR, CDR2 FQNEAQ (reference sequence). CDR3 length: 17 residues. The CDR3 protein is CASSHGQEVTNHNEQFF. The CDR3 nucleotides are TGTGCCAGCAGCCATGGACAGGAGGTTACCAACCACAATGAGCAGTTCTTC.

This clonotype was found a few times. The genes are TRBV3-1 and TRBJ1-1; no clear D. Germline CDR1 reads LGHDT; CDR2 reads YNNKEL (reference sequence). This CDR3 contains 14 residues. V lost 1 base, J lost 5 bases, and 11 bases lay in between. The CDR3 here is CASSQVSGMTEAFF. The CDR3, as DNA: TGTGCCAGCAGCCAAGTATCAGGCATGACTGAAGCTTTCTTT.

This clonotype was counted many times. The rearrangement links TRBV6-5 to TRBJ2-7, with a weak D call TRBD2 (6 bases). Trimming shortened V by 6 bases and J by 2 bases, and 8 bases separated the two germline ends. CDR1 and CDR2 from the germline V gene are MNHEY and SVGAGI. This CDR3 spans 12 amino acids. This CDR3 is CASREGTYEQYF. CDR3 in DNA: TGTGCCAGCAGGGAGGGAACCTACGAGCAGTACTTC.

This clonotype was observed many times. CDR3 in amino acids: CASSLYPGGETQYF. The DNA of the CDR3 is TGTGCCAGCAGTTTATATCCAGGGGGAGAGACCCAGTACTTC. The chain uses TRBV12-3 or TRBV12-4 and TRBJ2-5, with TRBD1 identical over 7 bases. This CDR3 has 14 residues. J was trimmed by 4 bases and V by 2 bases; bases with no gene match: 4.

This clonotype was counted ten times or more. The rearrangement uses TRBV2 and TRBJ1-1, with 7 bases fitting TRBD1. The germline gives CDR1 SNHLY, CDR2 FYNNEI. CDR3 length: 14 residues. Losses at the gene ends were 7 bases for V and 1 base for J; bases not matched to a gene: 6. The CDR3 sequence is CASTTQGKNTEAFF. CDR3 bases: TGTGCCAGCACTACACAGGGGAAGAACACTGAAGCTTTCTTT.

This clonotype came up many times. This chain uses TRBV5-5 with TRBJ2-7; D gene ambiguous. The CDR3 runs to 14 residues. Per germline, CDR1 SGHKS and CDR2 YYEKEE (reference sequence). V lost 5 bases to trimming and J lost 2 bases, with 14 bases between them. Here the CDR3 DNA reads TGTGCCAGCAGATCGGACGAAGCCCCCTACGAGCAGTACTTC. Its translation: CASRSDEAPYEQYF.

Only a few counts were recorded for this clonotype. The chain has TRBV10-3 and TRBJ2-3, with D uncertain. The CDR3 covers 12 residues. CDR1 and CDR2 from the germline V gene are ENHRY and SYGVKD. The V and J ends lost 0 bases and 7 bases respectively, with 5 bases between them. As DNA, the CDR3 is TGTGCCATCAGTGAGTCAGAGAATACGCAGTATTTT. Its translation is CAISESENTQYF.

The table lists this clonotype with many counts. The rearrangement uses TRBV27 and TRBJ2-1, with TRBD1 as a possible D gene (6 bases). There are 14 residues in the CDR3. The germline CDR1 and CDR2 sequences are MNHEY and SMNVEV (reference sequence). The ends were cut back, 2 bases at V and 2 bases at J, with 7 bases in the middle. The CDR3 spells CASSLGGPYNEQFF. CDR3 bases: TGTGCCAGCAGTTTAGGGGGCCCCTACAATGAGCAGTTCTTC.

This clonotype was picked up many times. The chain uses TRBV20-1 and TRBJ1-5; the match to TRBD1 covers 9 bases. The CDR3 sequence is 15 residues long. The germline V gene encodes CDR1 DFQATT and CDR2 SNEGSKA (reference sequence). The V gene end was trimmed by 5 bases and the J gene end by 3 bases; junction bases not matched to a gene: 8. CDR3 region: CSARRTGAPNQPQHF. CDR3 in DNA: TGCAGTGCTCGCCGGACAGGGGCACCCAATCAGCCCCAGCATTTT.

This clonotype has only a few counts. V usage is TRBV18 and J usage is TRBJ1-3; 7 positions agree with TRBD1. V dropped 1 base and J dropped 1; count of bases not matched to a gene: 1. The CDR3 loop spans 15 amino acids. The germline V gene has CDR1 KGHSH and CDR2 LQKENI. CDR3 amino acids: CASSPRQGSGNTIYF. The CDR3 coding sequence is TGTGCCAGCTCACCACGACAGGGATCTGGAAACACCATATATTTT.

This clonotype was seen at least ten times. The V gene is TRBV20-1, the J gene TRBJ1-1; TRBD1 might be the D (6 bases). Germline CDR1 is DFQATT and CDR2 is SNEGSKA (reference sequence). V was cut by 1 base and J by 1 base, with 10 bases left in between. This CDR3 contains 14 residues. Here the CDR3 DNA reads TGCAGTGCTAGAGCGCACAGGGAGAACACTGAAGCTTTCTTT. This codes for CSARAHRENTEAFF.

The sample holds many counts of this clonotype. The chain combines TRBV6-6 with TRBJ2-5; D uncertain. The CDR3 runs 13 residues. Trimming left V 2 bases short and J 1 base short, with 5 bases between. Germline-derived CDR1 and CDR2 are MNHNY and SVGAGI (reference sequence). CDR3 sequence reads: CASSYRAQETQYF. The CDR3 region has the DNA TGTGCCAGCAGTTACCGTGCCCAAGAGACCCAGTACTTC.

This chain joins TRBV5-4 and TRBJ1-1; 12 bases fit TRBD1. V lost 2 bases, J lost 5 bases, and 10 bases stayed unmatched. The length of the CDR3 is 17 residues. Germline CDR1 is SGHNT and CDR2 is YYREEE (reference sequence). The CDR3 DNA reads TGTGCCAGCAGCTTTCGGGACAGGGGGCGCTTGGGAACTGAAGCTTTCTTT. This sequence encodes CASSFRDRGRLGTEAFF.

The chain links TRBV29-1 to TRBJ2-3, with D perhaps TRBD2 (5 bases). CDR1 SQVTM and CDR2 ANQGSEA come from the germline V gene. This CDR3 comprises 11 residues. Trimming removed 5 bases at V and 6 bases at J, with 9 bases between. The CDR3 sequence is CSVNRGDTQYF. The CDR3 DNA is TGCAGCGTTAACCGAGGGGATACGCAGTATTTT.